This T cell receptor beta chain was captured in a study of identical twins (dated by TCRdb to the mid-2010s). Notes on the research overall: To test whether fetal clonotypes persist, this study deep-sequenced TCR alpha and beta repertoires from monozygotic twins, from unrelated adults of various ages, and from cord blood. To rule out contamination, the twin experiments were replicated at different times with different library preparation protocols. The study at large found these results: Zero-insertion analyses could be partly confounded by invariant T cells such as MAIT and iNKT, though diverse VJ usage argued against such confounding for most clonotypes. Compared with coincidental sharing between unrelated individuals, an excess of low generation-probability sequences was observed among out-of-frame TCR alpha sequences shared between twins. A weaker excess of twin sharing was found in beta out-of-frame sequences because the signal-to-noise ratio was lowered by fewer shared sequences. Because the same donors could not be followed over many years, the conclusions relied on cross-sectional statistical analysis. In monozygotic twins, recombination models systematically underestimated out-of-frame TCR alpha sharing, but the models matched the sharing seen between unrelated individuals. Fewer insertions were carried by abundant cord blood beta clonotypes; a weaker similar trend was observed in young adult naive repertoires, while no such trend was observed in memory repertoires.

The table lists this clonotype with a few counts. Its cognate antigen has yet to be identified. The input lacks base qualities; no much larger clone sits a single base away. V drops 0 bases and J drops 8 bases, leaving 12 bases in between. CDR1 and CDR2 are drawn from the germline V gene: SGHRS, YFSETQ. The CDR3 numbers 15 residues from cysteine through phenylalanine. Only the CDR3 region is kept as DNA, spanning 45 bases read in frame from base 1. The library relied on 5' RACE. The sequencing machine was an Illumina HiSeq 2000. Template switching added a universal primer binding site, and the final cDNA carried a unique molecular identifier that allowed TCR cDNA molecules to be counted accurately. First-strand cDNA for TCR alpha and beta chains was synthesized from specific primers in the conserved constant-segment region. To control for contamination, every cDNA library was double barcoded, receiving both a SMART-Mk sample barcode and Illumina barcodes. TruSeq adapter sequences, together with Illumina sample barcodes, were added in two successive PCR steps. The Illumina HiSeq platform was used with custom primers to sequence TCR alpha and beta cDNA libraries. For the original study's pipeline: MiGEC was used to process raw reads and extract unique molecular identifiers, and MiXCR was used to find CDR3 positions. Recombination models were inferred per individual with the repgenHMM and IGoR tools using an EM algorithm. The tcR package in R was used for shared clonotype analysis, with sharing normalized by the product of cloneset sizes. Out-of-frame nonproductive sequences were analyzed to study raw recombination free of thymic and clonal selection effects. TCRdb reprocessed the public reads (quality trimming at Q25 with fastp, clone calling with MiXCR) and kept in-frame beta chains. A single entry per CDR3 protein holds the most common genes and DNA from its merged rows. None of the V and J calls come from the authors' own analysis; TCRdb made them. For this sample there are roughly 480,000 distinct CDR3 sequences; 20% to 30% appear just once. The biggest ten clones account for approximately 2.9% of the sample.

Only healthy Caucasian donors were included. Three pairs of female monozygotic twins, all aged roughly 18 to 29 years, made up the twin cohort. Positive isolation kits from Invitrogen were used to isolate CD4+ and CD8+ T cell populations. These data also featured in a second study, about T cells expressing NK-cell markers. As that second study puts it: Roughly 8 donors provided sorted CD3+CD56+NKG2C+, CD3+CD56+NKG2C- and CD3+CD56-NKG2C+ T-cell subsets, whose TCR beta-chain repertoires were profiled. Of the eight sequenced donors, seven were found to be HCMV-seropositive and one was found to be HCMV-seronegative. In several experiments an anti-gammadeltaTCR antibody was added to restrict sorting to alphabetaTCR-expressing T cells. In over five donors, the dominant CD3+CD56+NKG2C+ clonotypes were among the top 10 CD8+ clonotypes and accounted for about 1.0-7.0% of CD8+ T cells. Those dominant clonotypes were again the most abundant among CD3+CD56-NKG2C+ cells in a handful of donors, at roughly 25-65%. It remained unclear whether the expanded NKG2C-expressing T cell clones were specific for HCMV antigens. The eight sequenced donors were randomly selected healthy volunteers, three men and five women. To determine HCMV serostatus, a commercial ELISA kit was used to detect HCMV-specific IgG in serum. Reads were demultiplexed and grouped by UMI with MIGEC, and clonotypes were assembled and quantified with MiTCR. To exclude erroneous sequences, any TCR cDNA sequence not supported by at least two reads was discarded. The tcR package was used for downstream repertoire analysis, with clonotypes matched between fractions based on CDR3 nucleotide sequence plus V segment. VDJmatch was used to annotate antigen specificity against VDJdb, with one amino acid substitution in CDR3 allowed.

This sequence was found in a young woman in good health. Recombination connected TRBV5-1 to TRBJ2-6; too little of a D gene remains to name it. The specimen was CD4+ T cells sorted from blood. The sequenced DNA is TGCGCCAGCAGCTTGGGCATAGGCCCATCCAACGTCCTGACTTTC. This gives the protein CASSLGIGPSNVLTF.